This entry lists 14 T cell receptor beta chains sequenced from one sample in a study of Ad26.COV2.S vaccination and SARS-CoV-2 variants. Produced via immunoSEQ multiplex PCR; TCRdb's table is partial and in-frame only. The table has 350,000 to 450,000 clones, around 86% seen once; the top ten hold more than 3%. The sample's treatment: some 20 received Ad26.COV2.S at low or high dose, single or two shots; roughly five received placebo; per-sample allocation not given. Sampling was done on day 63 after the first vaccine or placebo injection. Here the sequenced sample was peripheral blood, taken in a trial of Ad26.COV2.S vaccine versus placebo. The receptors were gathered from a person aged 18 to 59 who received the Ad26.COV2.S COVID-19 vaccine or a placebo.

This chain joins TRBV7-2 and TRBJ1-2; 7 bases line up with TRBD1. This CDR3 region has 14 residues. With 5 bases clipped from V and 4 bases from J, the junction kept 7 bases outside the gene matches. Germline-derived CDR1 and CDR2 are SGHTA and FQGNSA. CDR3 nucleotides: TGTGCCAGCAGCCCAAGGCCAGGGGGCTATGGCTACACCTTC. Translated: CASSPRPGGYGYTF.

This chain uses TRBV7-9 with TRBJ2-1; 7 bases are a match to TRBD1. Germline V lookup: CDR1 SEHNR, CDR2 FQNEAQ (reference sequence). V lost 7 bases to trimming and J lost 7 bases; unmatched junction nucleotides: 13. There are 15 residues in the CDR3. The CDR3 bases are TGTGCCAGCACCCTTAGACAGGGTAATTTGAATGAGCAGTTCTTC. Its translation is CASTLRQGNLNEQFF.

This clone was found a few times. The chain employs TRBV6-1 and TRBJ1-1; D is uncertain. Looked up from germline, CDR1 is MNHNS and CDR2 is SASEGT. CDR3 length: 13 amino acids. V lost 2 bases, J lost 3 bases, and 7 bases lay in between. In nucleotides, the CDR3 is TGTGCCAGCAGTGAAAGCAGTGACACTGAAGCTTTCTTT. Translated: CASSESSDTEAFF.

The V and J genes are TRBV14 and TRBJ1-6; D is ambiguous. Germline V gene sequence: CDR1 SGHDN, CDR2 FVKESK. Trimming pared 2 bases from V and 5 bases from J, leaving 16 bases between. The CDR3 sequence is 17 residues long. The CDR3 DNA sequence: TGTGCCAGCAGCCAATTACAAGTTTTTTATGATAATTCACCCCTCCACTTT. It yields the protein CASSQLQVFYDNSPLHF. Together with reference TRBV14 and TRBJ1-6, the CDR3 gives the full variable domain: EAGVTQFPSHSVIEKGQTVTLRCDPISGHDNLYWYRRVMGKEIKFLLHFVKESKQDESGMPNNRFLAERTGGTYSTLKVQPAELEDSGVYFCASSQLQVFYDNSPLHFGNGTRLTVT.

The chain uses TRBV27 and TRBJ1-2; possible D gene TRBD1, 5 bases. Trimming stripped 6 bases from V and 8 bases from J, with 22 bases between. Germline-derived CDR1 and CDR2 are MNHEY and SMNVEV (reference sequence). The CDR3 consists of 15 residues. Here the CDR3 reads CASSPLGTSEEGYTF. Here the CDR3 DNA reads TGTGCCAGCAGCCCTCTGGGGACCTCCGAGGAAGGCTACACCTTC.

The chain recombines TRBV6-5 with TRBJ1-2, with 9 bases fitting TRBD1. This CDR3 contains 15 residues. Germline V gene sequence: CDR1 MNHEY, CDR2 SVGAGI. V dropped 6 bases and J dropped 4; count of bases not matched to a gene: 9. This CDR3 is CASRAPGQGSYGYTF. The CDR3 coding sequence is TGTGCCAGCAGGGCTCCGGGACAGGGTTCCTATGGCTACACCTTC.

The chain employs TRBV6-1 and TRBJ1-5; the D is unclear. Trimming took off 1 base at V and 2 bases at J, with 9 bases between the two ends. This CDR3 has 15 amino acids. The V gene's germline CDR1 is MNHNS and CDR2 SASEGT. The CDR3 sequence is CASSEVGRGNQPQHF. CDR3 DNA: TGTGCCAGCAGTGAAGTAGGGAGAGGCAATCAGCCCCAGCATTTT.

V and J are TRBV5-6 and TRBJ2-7; unclear D gene. CDR1 and CDR2 from the germline V gene are SGHDT and YYEEEE. The CDR3 sequence is 15 residues long. The V and J ends lost 0 bases and 0 bases respectively, with 10 bases between them. CDR3 residues: CASSLGTLSSYEQYF. CDR3 in DNA: TGTGCCAGCAGCTTGGGGACCCTTAGCTCCTACGAGCAGTACTTC.

This sequence joins TRBV4-1 and TRBJ1-1; possible D gene TRBD1, 5 bases. The CDR3 runs 15 residues. Trimming took 2 bases from V and 3 from J, leaving 13 bases between them. Germline-derived CDR1 and CDR2 are MGHRA and YSYEKL. The CDR3 nucleotides read TGCGCCAGCAGCCAACCTACAGGTTGGGACACTGAAGCTTTCTTT. Translated: CASSQPTGWDTEAFF.

The chain recombines TRBV10-3 with TRBJ2-5; TRBD1 matches at 11 bases. Per the germline V gene, CDR1 is ENHRY and CDR2 is SYGVKD. Trimming took 2 bases from V and 1 from J; bases not matched to a gene: 0. The CDR3 runs 15 residues. CDR3 nucleotide sequence: TGTGCCATCAGTGAGGGGACAGGGGGCCAAGAGACCCAGTACTTC. Protein product: CAISEGTGGQETQYF.

The CDR3 region has the DNA TGCGCCAGCAGCCAAGAGGGGGGTGGGTATGGCTACACCTTC. Amino acid sequence: CASSQEGGGYGYTF. The chain employs TRBV4-1 and TRBJ1-2; D is possibly TRBD1 (5 bases). Germline assignment: CDR1 MGHRA and CDR2 YSYEKL. The CDR3 runs to 14 residues. V lost 0 bases, J lost 5 bases, and 10 bases lay in between.

The chain joins TRBV7-9 to TRBJ2-1; D is possibly TRBD1 (7 bases). V was pared by 2 bases and J by 7 bases, with 12 bases between. Germline V gene data show CDR1 as SEHNR and CDR2 as FQNEAQ (reference sequence). This CDR3 spans 14 amino acids. CDR3 sequence (DNA): TGTGCCAGCAGCTTAACCTCAGGGGGGAATGAGCAGTTCTTC. Its protein product is CASSLTSGGNEQFF.

The chain combines TRBV4-3 with TRBJ1-2; D possibly corresponds to TRBD1 (5 bases). The CDR3 runs to 17 residues. Trimming pared 0 bases from V and 4 bases from J, leaving 18 bases between. Germline CDR1 reads LGHNA; CDR2 reads YSLEER. The CDR3 loop reads CASSQDVVQALIYGYTF. CDR3 nucleotides: TGCGCCAGCAGCCAAGATGTGGTACAGGCCTTAATCTATGGCTACACCTTC.

The genes are TRBV15 and TRBJ1-4, with a weak D call TRBD1 (5 bases). The V gene's germline CDR1 is LNHNV and CDR2 YYDKDF (reference sequence). The V and J ends lost 0 bases and 8 bases respectively, with 10 bases between them. The CDR3 covers 14 residues. CDR3 loop: CATSRETEGEKLFF. The CDR3 DNA is TGTGCCACCAGCAGAGAGACAGAAGGGGAAAAACTGTTTTTT. Based on the CDR3 plus reference TRBV15 and TRBJ1-4, the full variable domain is DAMVIQNPRYQVTQFGKPVTLSCSQTLNHNVMYWYQQKSSQAPKLLFHYYDKDFNNEADTPDNFQSRRPNTSFCFLDIRSPGLGDTAMYLCATSRETEGEKLFFGSGTQLSVL.